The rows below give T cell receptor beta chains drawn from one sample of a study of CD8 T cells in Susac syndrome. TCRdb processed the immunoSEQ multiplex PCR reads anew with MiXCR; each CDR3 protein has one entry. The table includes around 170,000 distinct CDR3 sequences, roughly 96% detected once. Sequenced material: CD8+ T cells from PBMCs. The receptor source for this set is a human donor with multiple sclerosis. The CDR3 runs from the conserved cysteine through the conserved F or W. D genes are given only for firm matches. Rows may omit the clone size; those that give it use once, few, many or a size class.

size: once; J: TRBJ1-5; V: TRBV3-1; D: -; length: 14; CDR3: CASSQEGENQPQHF; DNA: TGTGCCAGCAGCCAAGAAGGGGAGAATCAGCCCCAGCATTTT
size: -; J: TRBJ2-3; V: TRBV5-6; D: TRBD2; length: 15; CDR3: CASRTSGRFTDTQYF; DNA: TGTGCCAGCAGAACTAGCGGGAGATTTACAGATACGCAGTATTTT
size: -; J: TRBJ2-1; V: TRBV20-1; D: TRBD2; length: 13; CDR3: CSLGLAAYNEQFF; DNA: TGCAGCCTCGGGCTAGCGGCTTACAATGAGCAGTTCTTC
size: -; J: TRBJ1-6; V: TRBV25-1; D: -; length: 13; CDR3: CASSQGIGSPLHF; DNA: TGTGCCAGCAGTCAGGGGATCGGTTCACCCCTCCACTTT
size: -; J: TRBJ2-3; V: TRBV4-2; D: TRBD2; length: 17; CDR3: CASSQEDSGRSTDTQYF; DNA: TGTGCCAGCAGCCAAGAAGATAGCGGGAGGAGCACAGATACGCAGTATTTT
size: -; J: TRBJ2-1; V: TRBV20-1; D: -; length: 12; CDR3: CSARWAANEQFF; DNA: TGCAGTGCCCGATGGGCTGCCAATGAGCAGTTCTTC
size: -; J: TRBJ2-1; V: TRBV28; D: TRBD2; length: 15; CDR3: CASIRPGLAGVEQFF; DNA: TGTGCCAGCATAAGGCCGGGACTAGCGGGAGTTGAGCAGTTCTTC
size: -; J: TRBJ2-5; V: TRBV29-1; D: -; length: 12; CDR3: CSALRQEETQYF; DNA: TGCAGCGCCCTGCGGCAGGAAGAGACCCAGTACTTC
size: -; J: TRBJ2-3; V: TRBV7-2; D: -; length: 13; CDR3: CASSSGNTDTQYF; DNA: TGTGCCAGCAGTTCGGGAAACACAGATACGCAGTATTTT
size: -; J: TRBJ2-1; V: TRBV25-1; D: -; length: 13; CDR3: CASSTGDYNEQFF; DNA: TGTGCCAGCAGTACCGGGGACTACAATGAGCAGTTCTTC
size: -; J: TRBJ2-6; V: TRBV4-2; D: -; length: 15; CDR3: CASSQENTGANVLTF; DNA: TGTGCCAGCAGCCAAGAGAATACGGGGGCCAACGTCCTGACTTTC
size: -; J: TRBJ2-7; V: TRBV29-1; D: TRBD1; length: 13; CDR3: CSAADRATYEQYF; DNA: TGCAGCGCGGCGGACAGGGCAACCTACGAGCAGTACTTC
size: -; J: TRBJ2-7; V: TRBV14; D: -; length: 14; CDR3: CASSQFGGKYEQYF; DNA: TGTGCCAGCAGCCAATTTGGGGGGAAATACGAGCAGTACTTC
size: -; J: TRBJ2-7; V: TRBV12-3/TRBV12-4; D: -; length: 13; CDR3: CASSLTGTFEQYF; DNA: TGTGCCAGCAGTTTGACCGGGACTTTCGAGCAGTACTTC
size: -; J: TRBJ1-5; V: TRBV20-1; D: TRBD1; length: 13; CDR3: CSVQDREFKPQHF; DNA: TGCAGTGTTCAAGACAGGGAGTTTAAGCCCCAGCATTTT
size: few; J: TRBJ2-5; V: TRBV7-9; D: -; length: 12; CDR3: CASNVYQETQYF; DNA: TGTGCCAGCAACGTGTACCAAGAGACCCAGTACTTC
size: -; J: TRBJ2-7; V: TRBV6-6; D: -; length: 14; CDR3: CASSYEKSSYEQYF; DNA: TGTGCCAGCAGTTACGAGAAAAGCTCCTACGAGCAGTACTTC